One and the same sample provided the 16 T cell receptor beta chains below, sequenced in a study of beta chain features in type 1 diabetes. Reverse transcription of all isolated RNA meant that expressed TCRB transcripts were sequenced. Sequencing was performed with immunoSEQ multiplex PCR; in TCRdb, only in-frame clones are kept and a portion is missing. The sample consists of under 550,000 clones, approximately 10% of them appearing once. Specimen: naive CD4+ T cells from blood. These TCRs come from a woman between 18 and 29 years old in good health.

This chain connects TRBV25-1 to TRBJ1-2; TRBD1 might be the D (6 bases). CDR3 length equals 13 residues. CDR1 and CDR2 (germline): MGHDK, SYGVNS. Trimming pared 5 bases from V and 7 bases from J, leaving 14 bases between. CDR3: CASSQQGAGGYTF. For the CDR3, the DNA is TGTGCCAGCAGTCAACAGGGAGCCGGTGGCTACACCTTC.

This clone appeared once. The rearrangement links TRBV2 to TRBJ2-3; 11 bases map to TRBD2. The CDR3 sequence is 14 residues long. Germline-derived CDR1 and CDR2 are SNHLY and FYNNEI. V trimming: 8 bases; J trimming: 4 bases; junction bases outside the gene matches: 5. In DNA, the CDR3 is TGTGCCAGCCACATAGCGGGGGGGCCAGATACGCAGTATTTT. This codes for CASHIAGGPDTQYF.

The rearrangement joins TRBV7-9 to TRBJ2-1; D may be TRBD2 (5 bases). There are 19 residues in the CDR3. CDR1 SEHNR and CDR2 FQNEAQ come from the germline V gene (reference sequence). Trimming took 4 bases from V and 5 from J, leaving 27 bases between them. CDR3 bases: TGTGCCAGCAGCTCTCCGGATCTTCGGGATCCCCGTCTTCACAATGAGCAGTTCTTC. Translating it yields CASSSPDLRDPRLHNEQFF.

The chain carries TRBV9 and TRBJ2-5; 12 nucleotides align to TRBD2. With V trimmed by 4 bases and J by 5 bases, 6 bases remained unmatched. Per germline, CDR1 SGDLS and CDR2 YYNGEE. CDR3 size: 15 residues. The CDR3 DNA reads TGTGCCAGCAGCCCGACTAGCGGGAGTATGGAGACCCAGTACTTC. Encoded protein: CASSPTSGSMETQYF.

This sequence joins TRBV5-4 and TRBJ2-3, with D possibly being TRBD1 (6 bases). Germline V gene sequence: CDR1 SGHNT, CDR2 YYREEE (reference sequence). There are 14 residues in the CDR3. V gave up 7 bases and J gave up 0 bases, with 12 bases separating them. The CDR3 is CASAGTGSTDTQYF. The CDR3 DNA follows: TGTGCCAGCGCTGGTACAGGGAGCACAGATACGCAGTATTTT.

The rearrangement joins TRBV6-1 to TRBJ2-7; D ambiguous. The CDR3 has 13 residues. CDR1 is MNHNS and CDR2 is SASEGT in the germline V gene. Trimming cost V 3 bases and J 2 bases, with 8 bases left between them. The CDR3 here is CASSEFSTYEQYV. CDR3 nucleotide sequence: TGTGCCAGCAGTGAGTTCAGTACCTACGAGCAGTACGTC.

This clone came up a few times. This rearrangement joins TRBV28 to TRBJ1-5; 7 positions agree with TRBD1. V was pared by 7 bases and J by 2 bases, with 5 bases of the junction left unmatched. The germline CDR1 and CDR2 sequences are MDHEN and SYDVKM. The CDR3 consists of 14 residues. Here the CDR3 DNA reads TGTGCCAGCACCCCAGGGGGAGGCAATCAGCCCCAGCATTTT. It translates to CASTPGGGNQPQHF.

CDR3 sequence (DNA): TGTGCCAGCAGCTTCGGGCCCGGGGTTGAAAAACTGTTTTTT. Amino acids: CASSFGPGVEKLFF. The chain links TRBV7-9 to TRBJ1-4; D gene uncertain. V gave up 3 bases and J gave up 7 bases, with 12 bases separating them. The germline gives CDR1 SEHNR, CDR2 FQNEAQ (reference sequence). There are 14 residues in the CDR3.

This clone was counted a few times. The chain couples TRBV28 to TRBJ1-2; maybe TRBD1 (5 bases). The V gene lost 4 bases and the J gene lost 4 bases, with 19 bases spanning the gap. This CDR3 contains 16 residues. Germline CDR1 MDHEN, CDR2 SYDVKM. This chain's CDR3 is CASSSPPGRSLYGYTF. CDR3 nucleotide sequence: TGTGCCAGCAGTTCGCCCCCGGGACGATCACTCTATGGCTACACCTTC.

The V and J genes are TRBV5-4 and TRBJ2-5; D gene unclear. Trimming left V 2 bases short and J 3 bases short, with 5 bases between. The CDR3 runs 12 residues. Germline CDR1 and CDR2: SGHNT and YYREEE (reference sequence). The CDR3 region is CASSFSKETQYF. CDR3 sequence (DNA): TGTGCCAGCAGCTTTTCCAAAGAGACCCAGTACTTC.

This clone was picked up a small number of times. The chain joins TRBV19 to TRBJ1-2; D remains ambiguous. This CDR3 is built from 13 residues. Trimming took off 4 bases at V and 2 bases at J, with 8 bases between the two ends. The V gene's germline CDR1 is LNHDA and CDR2 SQIVND (reference sequence). As DNA, the CDR3 is TGTGCCAGTAGTACGCGGGCCAACTATGGCTACACCTTC. Its protein is CASSTRANYGYTF.

A remark on this clone: At the DNA level, this CDR3 is encoded by other sequences in the same sample as well. The V gene is TRBV5-1, the J gene TRBJ2-3; D gene unclear. Trimming left V 0 bases short and J 6 bases short, with 2 bases between. CDR3 length: 11 residues. CDR1 and CDR2 from the germline V gene are SGHRS and YFSETQ. CDR3 residues: CASSLEDTQYF. Written as DNA, the CDR3 is TGCGCCAGCAGCTTGGAGGATACGCAGTATTTT.

This clone has more than one count but fewer than ten. The chain links TRBV19 to TRBJ2-1; 8 bases fit TRBD1. V was clipped by 3 bases and J by 3 bases; unmatched bases: 4. The germline gives CDR1 LNHDA, CDR2 SQIVND (reference sequence). The CDR3 sequence is 15 residues long. In nucleotides, the CDR3 is TGTGCCAGTAGTATCGGACAGGGACTCTACAATGAGCAGTTCTTC. This sequence encodes CASSIGQGLYNEQFF. The full variable domain, completed using reference TRBV19 and TRBJ2-1, is DGGITQSPKYLFRKEGQNVTLSCEQNLNHDAMYWYRQDPGQGLRLIYYSQIVNDFQKGDIAEGYSVSREKKESFPLTVTSAQKNPTAFYLCASSIGQGLYNEQFFGPGTRLTVL.

This chain uses TRBV7-8 with TRBJ2-5; the D is unclear. With 2 bases removed from V and 2 bases from J, the gap between germline ends came to 9 bases. The CDR3 consists of 14 residues. Germline V gives CDR1 SGHVS, CDR2 FQNEAQ. This CDR3 reads CASSLLVGQETQYF. The CDR3 DNA follows: TGTGCCAGCAGCTTACTGGTCGGGCAAGAGACCCAGTACTTC.

The chain links TRBV14 to TRBJ2-7, with 10 bases lining up with TRBD2. The ends lost 6 bases at V and 3 bases at J; junction bases unmatched: 5. The CDR3 length is 14 residues. CDR1 is SGHDN and CDR2 is FVKESK in the germline V gene. CDR3 in amino acids: CASSRGLAVYEQYF. The CDR3 DNA follows: TGTGCCAGCAGTCGTGGACTAGCGGTCTACGAGCAGTACTTC.

This clone was seen a handful of times. The chain carries TRBV12-5 and TRBJ2-3, with 16 bases that match TRBD2. Germline CDR1 reads LGHNT; CDR2 reads FRNRAP. The CDR3 has 16 residues. V was clipped by 5 bases and J by 4 bases; unmatched bases: 3. The CDR3 DNA sequence: TGTGCTAGTGGTCAGGGACTAGCGGGAGGGCCAGATACGCAGTATTTT. Protein sequence: CASGQGLAGGPDTQYF.